This T cell receptor (beta chain) was captured by sequencing in a study of early T cells in non-severe SARS-CoV-2 infection. Study background: Whole-blood bulk RNA, unsorted, was sequenced, and chains were unpaired. Notes on the study in general: Clonotype matching in VDJdb favored anti-spike CD8 responses and did not capture private and CD4 specificities.

Germline loops: CDR1 SEHNR, CDR2 FQNEAQ (reference sequence). The CDR3 runs 13 residues. The V gene lost 8 bases and the J gene lost 3 bases, with 14 bases spanning the gap. This clonotype showed up many times. Antigen unknown. Unique molecular identifiers tagged individual cDNA molecules. MiXCR, applied by TCRdb to the 5' RACE reads, yields one record per CDR3 protein. The table has 30,000 or so distinct CDR3 sequences, 3% to 5% seen once. The TCR was taken from an adult who was a healthcare worker with PCR-confirmed SARS-CoV-2 infection or an uninfected control (not recorded which). The sequencing sample was made of whole blood. The chain recombines TRBV7-9 with TRBJ2-7; a weak D match, TRBD2 (5 bases). In DNA, the CDR3 is TGTGCCAGCGGCTGGGAGCTGAACTACGAGCAGTACTTC. It specifies CASGWELNYEQYF.